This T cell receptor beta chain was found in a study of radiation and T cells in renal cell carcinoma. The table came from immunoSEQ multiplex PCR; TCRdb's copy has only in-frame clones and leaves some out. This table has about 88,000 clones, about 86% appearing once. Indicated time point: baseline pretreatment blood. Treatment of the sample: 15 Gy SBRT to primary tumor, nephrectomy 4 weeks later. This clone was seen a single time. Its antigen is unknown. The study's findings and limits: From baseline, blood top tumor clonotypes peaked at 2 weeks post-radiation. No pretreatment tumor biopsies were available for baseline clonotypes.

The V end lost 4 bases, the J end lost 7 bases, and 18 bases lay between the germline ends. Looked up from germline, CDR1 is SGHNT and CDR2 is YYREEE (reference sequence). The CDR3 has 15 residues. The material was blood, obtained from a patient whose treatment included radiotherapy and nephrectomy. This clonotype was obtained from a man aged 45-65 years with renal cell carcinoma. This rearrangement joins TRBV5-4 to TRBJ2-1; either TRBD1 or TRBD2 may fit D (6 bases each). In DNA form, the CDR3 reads TGTGCCAGCAGCCATAGCGGAGAGGGGGTAAATGAGCAGTTCTTC. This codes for CASSHSGEGVNEQFF.